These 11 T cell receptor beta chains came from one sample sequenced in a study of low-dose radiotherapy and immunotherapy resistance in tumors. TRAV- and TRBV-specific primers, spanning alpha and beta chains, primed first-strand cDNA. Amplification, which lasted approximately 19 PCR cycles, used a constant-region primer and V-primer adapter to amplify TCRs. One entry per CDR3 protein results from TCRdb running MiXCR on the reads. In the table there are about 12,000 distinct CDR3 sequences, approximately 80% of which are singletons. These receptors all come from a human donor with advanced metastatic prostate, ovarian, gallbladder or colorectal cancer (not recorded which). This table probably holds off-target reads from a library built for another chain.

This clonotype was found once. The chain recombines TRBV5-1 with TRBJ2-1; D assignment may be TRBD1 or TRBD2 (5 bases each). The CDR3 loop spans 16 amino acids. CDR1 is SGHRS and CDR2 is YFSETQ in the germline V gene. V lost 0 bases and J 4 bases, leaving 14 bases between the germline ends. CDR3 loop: CASSLGAGTVYNEQFF. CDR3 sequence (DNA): TGCGCCAGCAGCTTGGGGGCCGGGACGGTATACAATGAGCAGTTCTTC.

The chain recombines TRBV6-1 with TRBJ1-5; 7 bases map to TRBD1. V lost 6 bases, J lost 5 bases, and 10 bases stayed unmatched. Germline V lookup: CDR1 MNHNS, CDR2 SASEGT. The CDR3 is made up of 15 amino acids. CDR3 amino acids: CASRLDREGYQPQHF. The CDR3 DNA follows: TGTGCCAGCAGACTCGACAGGGAAGGCTATCAGCCCCAGCATTTT.

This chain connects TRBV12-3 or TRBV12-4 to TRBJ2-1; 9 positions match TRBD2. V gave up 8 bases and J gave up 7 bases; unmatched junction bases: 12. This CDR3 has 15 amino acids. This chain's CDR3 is CASLSGTSIVNEQFF. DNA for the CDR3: TGTGCCAGCCTCTCCGGGACTAGCATTGTTAATGAGCAGTTCTTC.

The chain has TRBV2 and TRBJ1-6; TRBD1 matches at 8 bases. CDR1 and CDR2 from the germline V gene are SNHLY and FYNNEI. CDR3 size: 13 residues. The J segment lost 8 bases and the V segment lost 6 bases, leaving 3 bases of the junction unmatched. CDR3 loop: CASRQGVDSPLHF. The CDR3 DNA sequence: TGTGCCAGCAGACAGGGGGTAGATTCACCCCTCCACTTT. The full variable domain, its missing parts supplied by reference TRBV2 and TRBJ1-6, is EPEVTQTPSHQVTQMGQEVILRCVPISNHLYFYWYRQILGQKVEFLVSFYNNEISEKSEIFDDQFSVERPDGSNFTLKIRSTKLEDSAMYFCASRQGVDSPLHFGNGTRLTVT.

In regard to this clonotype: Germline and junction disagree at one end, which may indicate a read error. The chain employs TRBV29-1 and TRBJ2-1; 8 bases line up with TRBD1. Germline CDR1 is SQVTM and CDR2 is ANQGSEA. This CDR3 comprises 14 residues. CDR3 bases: TGCAGCGTGGAAGTCGGCAGGGGGCTGGGTGAGCAGTTCTTC. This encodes CSVEVGRGLGEQFF.

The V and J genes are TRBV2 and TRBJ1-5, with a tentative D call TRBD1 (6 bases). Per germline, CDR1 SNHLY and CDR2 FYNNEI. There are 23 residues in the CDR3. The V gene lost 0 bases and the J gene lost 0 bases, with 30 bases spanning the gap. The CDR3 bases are TGTGCCAGCAGTGAAGCGCTTCCGTTTTGGGAGAGGGTAAGGGGGTATAGCAATCAGCCCCAGCATTTT. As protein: CASSEALPFWERVRGYSNQPQHF.

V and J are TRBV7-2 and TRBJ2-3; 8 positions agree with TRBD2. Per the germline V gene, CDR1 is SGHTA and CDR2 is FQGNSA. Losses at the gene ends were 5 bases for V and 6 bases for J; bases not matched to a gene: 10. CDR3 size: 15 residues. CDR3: CASSQLAAGVDTQYF. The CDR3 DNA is TGTGCCAGCAGCCAACTAGCGGCGGGGGTTGATACGCAGTATTTT.

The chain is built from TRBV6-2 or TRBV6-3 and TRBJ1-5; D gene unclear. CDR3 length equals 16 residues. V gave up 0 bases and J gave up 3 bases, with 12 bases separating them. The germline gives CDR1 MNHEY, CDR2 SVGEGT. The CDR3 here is CASSYSRTALNQPQHF. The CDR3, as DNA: TGTGCCAGCAGTTACTCGCGAACGGCCCTCAATCAGCCCCAGCATTTT.

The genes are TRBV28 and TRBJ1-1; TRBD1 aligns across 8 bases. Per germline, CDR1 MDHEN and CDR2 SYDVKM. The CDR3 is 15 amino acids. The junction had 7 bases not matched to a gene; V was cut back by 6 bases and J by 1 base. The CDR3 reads CASRVDRVRNTEAFF. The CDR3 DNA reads TGTGCCAGCAGAGTGGACAGGGTACGGAACACTGAAGCTTTCTTT.

The CDR3 nucleotides are TGTGCCAGCAGCCGAACCGCCGGGACAGCCAATTCCTACGAGCAGTACTTC. Translation gives CASSRTAGTANSYEQYF. The chain joins TRBV11-2 to TRBJ2-7, with TRBD1 matching 7 bases. Germline values: CDR1 SGHAT, CDR2 FQNNGV. The CDR3 runs 17 residues. V lost 5 bases to trimming and J lost 1 base; unmatched junction nucleotides: 14. Together with reference TRBV11-2 and TRBJ2-7, the CDR3 gives the full variable domain: EAGVAQSPRYKIIEKRQSVAFWCNPISGHATLYWYQQILGQGPKLLIQFQNNGVVDDSQLPKDRFSAERLKGVDSTLKIQPAKLEDSAVYLCASSRTAGTANSYEQYFGPGTRLTVT.

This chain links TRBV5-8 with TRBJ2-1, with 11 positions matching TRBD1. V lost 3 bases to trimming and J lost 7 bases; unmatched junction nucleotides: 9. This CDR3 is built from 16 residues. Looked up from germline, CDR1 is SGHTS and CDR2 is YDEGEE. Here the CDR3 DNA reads TGTGCCAGCAGCTCCGGACAGGGGGCCCTTTTGAATGAGCAGTTCTTC. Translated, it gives CASSSGQGALLNEQFF.